Sequencing of this T cell receptor (beta chain) was carried out in a study of T cell repertoires in ileal Crohn's disease. CDR1 is LNHDA, CDR2 SQIVND, per germline (reference sequence). The V end lost 3 bases, the J end lost 3 bases, and 16 bases lay between the germline ends. CDR3 length: 16 residues. Described time point: inflamed ileum from the surgical specimen. Profiling relied on immunoSEQ multiplex PCR, and the TCRdb table lists in-frame clones only, not all of them. This sample yields approximately 5,100 clones, of which 80% are seen a single time; roughly 40% belongs to the top ten. This clone has only a few counts.

The chain couples TRBV19 to TRBJ2-3, with D tentatively TRBD1 (7 bases). The sequenced sample consisted of ileal tissue. This clonotype was sampled from an adult with Crohn's disease. The CDR3 is CASSIPTGRRTDTQYF. The CDR3 nucleotides read TGTGCCAGTAGTATTCCGACAGGGAGGAGGACAGATACGCAGTATTTT.